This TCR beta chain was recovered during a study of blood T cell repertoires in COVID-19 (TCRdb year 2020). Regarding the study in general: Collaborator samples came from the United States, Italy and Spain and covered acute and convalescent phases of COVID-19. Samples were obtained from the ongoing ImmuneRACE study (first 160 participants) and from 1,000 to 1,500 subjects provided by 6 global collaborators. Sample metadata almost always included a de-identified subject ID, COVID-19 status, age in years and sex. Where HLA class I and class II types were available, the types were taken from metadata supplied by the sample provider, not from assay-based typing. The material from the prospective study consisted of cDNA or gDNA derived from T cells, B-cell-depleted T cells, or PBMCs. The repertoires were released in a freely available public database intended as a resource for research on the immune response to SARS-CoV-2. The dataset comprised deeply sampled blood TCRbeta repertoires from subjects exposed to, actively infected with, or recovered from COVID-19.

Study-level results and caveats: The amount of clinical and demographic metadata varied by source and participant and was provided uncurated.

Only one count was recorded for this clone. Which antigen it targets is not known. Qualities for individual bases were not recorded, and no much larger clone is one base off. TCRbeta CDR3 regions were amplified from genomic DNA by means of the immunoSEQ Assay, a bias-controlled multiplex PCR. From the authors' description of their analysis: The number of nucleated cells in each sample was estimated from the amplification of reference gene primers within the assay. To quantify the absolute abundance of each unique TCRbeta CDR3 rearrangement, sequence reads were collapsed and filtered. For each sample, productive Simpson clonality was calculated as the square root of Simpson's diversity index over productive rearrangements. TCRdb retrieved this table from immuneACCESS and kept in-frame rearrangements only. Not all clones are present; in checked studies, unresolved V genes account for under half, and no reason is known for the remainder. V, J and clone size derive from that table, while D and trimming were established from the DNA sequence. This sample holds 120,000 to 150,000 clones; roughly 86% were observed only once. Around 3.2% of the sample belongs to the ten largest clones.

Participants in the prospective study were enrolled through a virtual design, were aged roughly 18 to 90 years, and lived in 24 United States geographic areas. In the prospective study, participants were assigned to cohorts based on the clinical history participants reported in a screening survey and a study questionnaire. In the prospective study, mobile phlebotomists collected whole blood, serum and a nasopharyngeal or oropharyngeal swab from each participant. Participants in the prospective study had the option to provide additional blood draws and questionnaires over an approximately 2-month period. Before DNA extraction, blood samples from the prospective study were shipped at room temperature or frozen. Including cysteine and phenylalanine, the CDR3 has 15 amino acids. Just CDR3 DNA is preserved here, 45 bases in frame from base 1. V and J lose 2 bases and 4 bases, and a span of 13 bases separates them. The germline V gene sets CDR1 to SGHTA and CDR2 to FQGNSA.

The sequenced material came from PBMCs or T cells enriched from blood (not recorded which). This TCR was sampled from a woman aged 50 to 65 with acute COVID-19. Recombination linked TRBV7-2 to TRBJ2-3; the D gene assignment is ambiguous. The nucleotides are TGTGCCAGCAGCTTACTTTTGCGTCCGGCAGATACGCAGTATTTT. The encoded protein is CASSLLLRPADTQYF.